The 6 T cell receptor beta chains listed next were all sequenced from one sample in a study of CD8 T cells in ankylosing spondylitis. Antigens for these TCRs are unknown. Using its own MiXCR run on the 5' RACE reads, TCRdb lists one record per CDR3 protein. The sample records approximately 550,000 distinct CDR3 sequences, about an eighth being singletons. Points from the study as a whole: Typical of ankylosing spondylitis blood, it appeared, was a TCR beta motif of about eight highly homologous variants.

The specimen sequenced was blood, either unsorted or a sorted T cell fraction (not recorded which). All receptors derive from a male donor with ankylosing spondylitis.

Many counts were recorded for this clonotype. The CDR3 sequence: CASSIRTGDNGELFF. DNA of the CDR3: TGTGCCAGCAGCATTAGGACAGGGGATAACGGGGAGCTGTTTTTT. The V call is TRBV11-2, the J call TRBJ2-2; TRBD1 agrees at 9 bases. The germline CDR1 and CDR2 sequences are SGHAT and FQNNGV. The trim removed 5 bases at V and 7 bases at J, leaving 8 bases unmatched. The CDR3 runs to 15 residues.

The V and J genes are TRBV12-3 or TRBV12-4 and TRBJ1-1, with 9 bases aligning to TRBD1. CDR3 size: 17 residues. V lost 6 bases to trimming and J lost 0 bases; unmatched junction nucleotides: 11. The CDR3 coding sequence is TGTGCCAGCAGCAACCCTCGACAGGGGGATATGAACACTGAAGCTTTCTTT. Its translation: CASSNPRQGDMNTEAFF.

This clonotype was detected a few times. The V and J genes are TRBV5-1 and TRBJ2-5, with a weak D call TRBD1 (5 bases). Deletions cut 0 bases from V and 4 bases from J, with 10 bases between. The CDR3 covers 14 residues. CDR1 SGHRS and CDR2 YFSETQ come from the germline V gene. The CDR3 coding sequence is TGCGCCAGCAGCTTGGAGTCCCAGGGAGAGACCCAGTACTTC. Its protein is CASSLESQGETQYF.

The chain employs TRBV7-9 and TRBJ2-1; D ambiguous. Per the germline V gene, CDR1 is SEHNR and CDR2 is FQNEAQ (reference sequence). The CDR3 runs 15 residues. Between the trimmed V and J ends, which lost 7 bases and 7 bases, there was a span of 20 bases. The CDR3 sequence: CASKPNTFSTNEQFF. The CDR3 DNA reads TGTGCCAGCAAACCAAATACGTTTTCAACGAATGAGCAGTTCTTC.

This clonotype has a handful of counts. This rearrangement joins TRBV11-2 to TRBJ2-3, with 10 bases lining up with TRBD2. CDR3 length equals 18 residues. The germline V gene has CDR1 SGHAT and CDR2 FQNNGV. Trimming removed 2 bases from V and 7 bases from J; junction bases left unmatched: 15. CDR3 in amino acids: CASSLMSSSGSNTNTQYF. Here the CDR3 DNA reads TGTGCCAGCAGCTTAATGTCGTCTAGCGGGAGTAATACAAATACGCAGTATTTT.

This clonotype was seen a handful of times. The chain has TRBV4-1 and TRBJ1-6; 7 bases align to TRBD1. There are 18 residues in the CDR3. Per the germline V gene, CDR1 is MGHRA and CDR2 is YSYEKL. The J segment lost 9 bases and the V segment lost 0 bases, leaving 14 bases of the junction unmatched. CDR3 nucleotides: TGCGCCAGCAGCCAAGATACCCCGGATGGGGACAGTGGTTCACCCCTCCACTTT. It encodes CASSQDTPDGDSGSPLHF.